What follows describes a single T cell receptor (beta chain). The antigen is unknown. These data come from a study of cytomegalovirus exposure and HLA in healthy donors. General study points: Cytomegalovirus-associated status was assigned to 164 TCR beta chains. Reported performance of the classifier showed diagnosis of cytomegalovirus status with high specificity and sensitivity. It was taken for granted in presence/absence analyses that sequencing depth across donors was roughly uniform.

Looked up from germline, CDR1 is MNHEY and CDR2 is SMNVEV (reference sequence). The CDR3 length is 17 residues. The V gene end was trimmed by 3 bases and the J gene end by 5 bases; junction bases not matched to a gene: 10. PCR employed 60 Vbeta and 13 Jbeta primers. Only in-frame clones appear in the TCRdb table, and some are missing; sequencing was by immunoSEQ multiplex PCR. Seen here are about 140,000 clones, roughly 70% observed once, and the top ten hold roughly 2%. This TCR was sampled from a woman aged 40 to 50 in good health and CMV-seronegative. The sequenced sample was PBMCs. The chain combines TRBV27 with TRBJ2-1; 10 bases line up with TRBD2. DNA of the CDR3: TGTGCCAGCAGTTTCTCGACCGGGACTAGCGTTGACAATGAGCAGTTCTTC. It specifies CASSFSTGTSVDNEQFF.